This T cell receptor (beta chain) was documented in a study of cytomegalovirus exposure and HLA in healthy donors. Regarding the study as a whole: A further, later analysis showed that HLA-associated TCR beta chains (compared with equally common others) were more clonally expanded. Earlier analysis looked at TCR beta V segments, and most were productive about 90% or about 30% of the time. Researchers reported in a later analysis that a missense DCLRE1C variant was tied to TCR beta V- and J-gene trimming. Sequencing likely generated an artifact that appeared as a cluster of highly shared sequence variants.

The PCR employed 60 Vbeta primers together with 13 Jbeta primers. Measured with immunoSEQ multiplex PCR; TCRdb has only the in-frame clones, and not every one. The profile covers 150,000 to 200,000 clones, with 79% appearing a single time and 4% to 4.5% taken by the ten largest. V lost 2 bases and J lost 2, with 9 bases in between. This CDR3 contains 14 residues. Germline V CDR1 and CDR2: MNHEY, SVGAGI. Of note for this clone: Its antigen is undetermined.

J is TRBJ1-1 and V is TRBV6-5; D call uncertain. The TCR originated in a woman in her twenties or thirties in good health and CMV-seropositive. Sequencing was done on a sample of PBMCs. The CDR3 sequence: CASSYGILNTEAFF. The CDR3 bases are TGTGCCAGCAGTTACGGTATACTCAACACTGAAGCTTTCTTT.